This TCR beta chain was sequenced in a study of CD8 T cells in ankylosing spondylitis. Study observations and caveats: Significant enrichment of disease-linked clones was reported in matched ankylosing spondylitis synovial fluid. CD8+ cells made up the disease-linked clones, which were relatively rare in peripheral blood.

This clonotype was counted ten times or more. The antigen remains unidentified. TCRdb fed the 5' RACE reads into MiXCR, producing one record per CDR3 protein. Of tens of thousands of distinct CDR3 sequences listed, more than 5.5% are singletons. The germline V gene encodes CDR1 SQVTM and CDR2 ANQGSEA. Between the trimmed V and J ends, which lost 4 bases and 7 bases, there was a span of 17 bases. CDR3 length: 13 residues. The receptor's source is a male donor with ankylosing spondylitis. The gene calls are TRBV29-1 and TRBJ2-7, with D perhaps matching TRBD2 (7 bases). The sequencing input was synovial fluid, either unsorted or a sorted T cell fraction (not recorded which). CDR3 coding DNA: TGCAGCGTTGTTCCGGGGGGCGCAGGGGAGCAGTACTTC. It is translated as CSVVPGGAGEQYF.